The 20 T cell receptor beta chains below all came from one sample that was sequenced in a study of CD8 T cells in Susac syndrome. Random hexamers were used to reverse transcribe the RNA input (roughly 0.5 to 1 ug). TCRdb processed the immunoSEQ multiplex PCR reads anew with MiXCR; each CDR3 protein has one entry. This table has approximately 150,000 distinct CDR3 sequences, approximately 95% appearing once. Specimen: CD4+ T cells from PBMCs. These receptors originate from a human donor in good health.

V usage is TRBV7-9 and J usage is TRBJ2-7, with D tentatively TRBD2 (6 bases). Germline CDR1 and CDR2: SEHNR and FQNEAQ (reference sequence). Trimming removed 0 bases at V and 2 bases at J, with 14 bases between. CDR3 length: 16 amino acids. The CDR3 region is CASSLATGRGPYEQYF. The DNA of the CDR3 is TGTGCCAGCAGCTTAGCGACCGGGAGAGGCCCCTACGAGCAGTACTTC.

The V gene is TRBV4-1, the J gene TRBJ2-3; TRBD2 agrees at 8 bases. CDR1 and CDR2 from the germline V gene are MGHRA and YSYEKL. The CDR3 runs to 15 residues. Trimming took 2 bases from V and 3 from J; bases not matched to a gene: 4. The chain's CDR3 is CASSQRLARTDTQYF. The CDR3 DNA reads as TGCGCCAGCAGCCAAAGACTAGCGAGGACAGATACGCAGTATTTT.

This chain links TRBV29-1 with TRBJ2-1, with 9 bases aligning to TRBD2. Germline V gene data show CDR1 as SQVTM and CDR2 as ANQGSEA. J gave up 9 bases and V 0 bases, and 21 bases lay outside the gene matches. The CDR3 is made up of 19 amino acids. As DNA, the CDR3 is TGCAGCGTTGAAGATCCGGGGGGAGCGGGAGGCCTCCTCTACGGTGAGCAGTTCTTC. Translation: CSVEDPGGAGGLLYGEQFF.

The table lists this clonotype with a count of one. V and J are TRBV3-1 and TRBJ2-7; D uncertain. The V gene lost 2 bases and the J gene lost 1 base, with 6 bases spanning the gap. The CDR3 runs 13 residues. The V gene's germline CDR1 is LGHDT and CDR2 YNNKEL (reference sequence). The CDR3 protein is CASSQPGSYEQYF. In DNA, the CDR3 is TGTGCCAGCAGCCAACCCGGATCCTACGAGCAGTACTTC.

This rearrangement joins TRBV7-9 to TRBJ2-2; 9 bases agree with TRBD1. The V gene's germline CDR1 is SEHNR and CDR2 FQNEAQ (reference sequence). This CDR3 is built from 15 residues. After removal of 2 bases from V and 7 bases from J, the junction contained 5 bases not matched to a gene. CDR3 region: CASSLTGTGNGELFF. CDR3 DNA: TGTGCCAGCAGCTTAACCGGGACAGGGAACGGGGAGCTGTTTTTT.

As regards this clonotype: The junction shows a germline mismatch at one end, possibly a read error. This chain joins TRBV7-2 and TRBJ2-7; D is uncertain. There are 13 residues in the CDR3. The germline gives CDR1 SGHTA, CDR2 FQGNSA. The chain's CDR3 is CASSPSASSEQYF. CDR3 nucleotides: TGTGCCAGCAGCCCTTCCGCCTCCTCCGAGCAGTACTTC. The full variable domain, in which reference TRBV7-2 and TRBJ2-7 provide the parts outside the CDR3, is GAGVSQSPSNKVTEKGKDVELRCDPISGHTALYWYRQSLGQGLEFLIYFQGNSAPDKSGLPSDRFSAERTGGSVSTLTIQRTQQEDSAVYLCASSPSASSEQYFGPGTRLTVT.

The chain combines TRBV5-6 with TRBJ2-3, with 7 positions matching TRBD2. The CDR3 length is 14 residues. Trimming took 2 bases from V and 6 from J; bases not matched to a gene: 6. Per germline, CDR1 SGHDT and CDR2 YYEEEE. CDR3 bases: TGTGCCAGCAGCTTTGGACTAGATCTGGATACGCAGTATTTT. Its translation: CASSFGLDLDTQYF.

The chain carries TRBV5-4 and TRBJ2-5, with 11 bases identical to TRBD2. CDR1 and CDR2 (germline): SGHNT, YYREEE (reference sequence). CDR3 length: 13 amino acids. V trimming: 5 bases; J trimming: 3 bases; junction bases outside the gene matches: 0. The DNA of the CDR3 is TGTGCCAGCAGGGGACTAGCGGAAGAGACCCAGTACTTC. Its translation: CASRGLAEETQYF.

The gene calls are TRBV7-9 and TRBJ2-7; TRBD2 aligns across 8 bases. The CDR3 spans 16 residues. The ends lost 1 base at V and 0 bases at J; junction bases unmatched: 5. The germline gives CDR1 SEHNR, CDR2 FQNEAQ (reference sequence). The DNA of the CDR3 is TGTGCCAGCAGCTTAGTCGGCGGGAGGAGCTCCTACGAGCAGTACTTC. Translated, it gives CASSLVGGRSSYEQYF.

The chain uses TRBV9 and TRBJ1-1; unclear D gene. Germline loops: CDR1 SGDLS, CDR2 YYNGEE. The CDR3 has 12 amino acids. V dropped 3 bases and J dropped 7 bases, with 10 bases sitting between them. CDR3 sequence reads: CASSALTGEAFF. Written as DNA, the CDR3 is TGTGCCAGCAGCGCTTTGACGGGTGAAGCTTTCTTT.

The CDR3 is CASSTGGDTGELFF. As DNA, the CDR3 is TGTGCCAGCAGCACGGGGGGGGACACCGGGGAGCTGTTTTTT. The chain links TRBV5-4 to TRBJ2-2; 8 bases map to TRBD2. This CDR3 has 14 residues. The J segment lost 3 bases and the V segment lost 4 bases, leaving 2 bases of the junction unmatched. From germline, CDR1 is SGHNT and CDR2 YYREEE (reference sequence).

The V gene is TRBV19, the J gene TRBJ2-3; D is undetermined. CDR1 is LNHDA and CDR2 is SQIVND in the germline V gene (reference sequence). V dropped 9 bases and J dropped 1 base, with 11 bases sitting between them. CDR3 length: 13 residues. In DNA form, the CDR3 reads TGTGCCAGCAACATTAGAGGCACAGATACGCAGTATTTT. It codes for CASNIRGTDTQYF.

The chain combines TRBV20-1 with TRBJ2-4; D is possibly TRBD2 (6 bases). The germline V gene has CDR1 DFQATT and CDR2 SNEGSKA (reference sequence). V lost 6 bases, J lost 2 bases, and 20 bases lay in between. This CDR3 comprises 16 residues. CDR3: CSAIRPSGDTKNIQYF. CDR3 in DNA: TGCAGTGCGATTAGACCCTCGGGGGATACCAAAAACATTCAGTACTTC.

The CDR3 spells CASSLRGGAGETQYF. The DNA of the CDR3 is TGCGCCAGCAGCTTGAGAGGGGGAGCAGGGGAGACCCAGTACTTC. This chain connects TRBV5-1 to TRBJ2-5; TRBD1 might be the D (6 bases). The CDR3 loop spans 15 amino acids. The V gene lost 1 base and the J gene lost 5 bases, with 15 bases spanning the gap. Germline lookup yields CDR1 SGHRS and CDR2 YFSETQ.

V is TRBV5-4 and J is TRBJ2-5; no firm D call. With 4 bases removed from V and 5 bases from J, the gap between germline ends came to 12 bases. CDR3 length equals 13 residues. CDR1 and CDR2 (germline): SGHNT, YYREEE (reference sequence). The CDR3 bases are TGTGCCAGCAGCCCAGGATTCCGGGAGACCCAGTACTTC. Its protein is CASSPGFRETQYF.

The gene calls are TRBV5-4 and TRBJ2-6; 8 bases agree with TRBD1. The CDR3 consists of 16 residues. V was pared by 6 bases and J by 2 bases, with 7 bases of the junction left unmatched. CDR1 is SGHNT, CDR2 YYREEE, per germline (reference sequence). DNA of the CDR3: TGTGCCAGCATCAGGACAGGGTTGACTGGGGCCAACGTCCTGACTTTC. It encodes CASIRTGLTGANVLTF.

The chain uses TRBV5-1 and TRBJ2-2; 10 positions agree with TRBD2. The J segment lost 5 bases and the V segment lost 2 bases, leaving 3 bases of the junction unmatched. This CDR3 is built from 15 residues. Germline CDR1 SGHRS, CDR2 YFSETQ. The CDR3 DNA reads as TGCGCCAGCAGCTTACAGCGGGAGGGTACCGGGGAGCTGTTTTTT. Its translation: CASSLQREGTGELFF.

This chain links TRBV10-3 with TRBJ2-3; 7 bases line up with TRBD2. Trimming took 3 bases from V and 0 from J; bases not matched to a gene: 9. Germline CDR1 is ENHRY and CDR2 is SYGVKD. The CDR3 covers 17 residues. The CDR3 loop reads CAISEPRTSESTDTQYF. The CDR3 DNA reads TGTGCCATCAGTGAACCCCGAACTAGCGAAAGCACAGATACGCAGTATTTT.

The chain uses TRBV20-1 and TRBJ2-2; D is unclear. The CDR3 loop spans 12 amino acids. CDR1 DFQATT and CDR2 SNEGSKA come from the germline V gene (reference sequence). V was shortened by 5 bases and J by 6 bases, with 10 bases between the two germline ends. This chain's CDR3 is CSAPLQAGELFF. CDR3 coding DNA: TGCAGTGCTCCTCTCCAAGCCGGGGAGCTGTTTTTT.

The genes are TRBV28 and TRBJ2-7; 12 bases align to TRBD2. The V segment lost 2 bases and the J segment 3 bases; nucleotides outside the gene matches: 2. Germline values: CDR1 MDHEN, CDR2 SYDVKM. The CDR3 runs 15 residues. CDR3 sequence: CASSLLAGGDYEQYF. In DNA, the CDR3 is TGTGCCAGCAGTTTACTAGCGGGAGGGGACTACGAGCAGTACTTC.